This T cell receptor beta chain derives from a study of OX40 agonist ivuxolimab in advanced cancers. About the study: Ivuxolimab, which patients received intravenously every 2 weeks, was dosed at 0.01 to 10 mg/kg. Patients receiving dose escalation had hepatocellular carcinoma, melanoma, renal cell or head and neck cancer.

This CDR3 comprises 19 residues. Unmatched junction bases numbered 17, after V lost 5 bases and J lost 1 base. Germline CDR1 and CDR2: SEHNR and FQNEAQ (reference sequence). Profiled with immunoSEQ multiplex PCR; TCRdb holds only in-frame clones, not every one. The sample yields 96,000 or so clones, about four fifths seen once. The chain employs TRBV7-9 and TRBJ2-7; TRBD1 matches at 10 bases. The origin of this receptor is an adult with an advanced solid tumor such as melanoma, head and neck, liver or kidney cancer. The sequencing here drew on CD4+ or CD8+ T cells sorted from blood, taken in a trial of the OX40 agonist ivuxolimab. The chain's CDR3 is CASSPLRDRGKLVSYEQYF. CDR3 DNA: TGTGCCAGCAGCCCCCTCCGGGACAGGGGTAAGCTGGTGTCCTACGAGCAGTACTTC.